The 4 T cell receptor beta chains below all came from one sample that was sequenced in a study of cytomegalovirus exposure and HLA in healthy donors. PCR amplification relied on 60 Vbeta primers (plus 13 Jbeta primers). This table comes from immunoSEQ multiplex PCR, and its TCRdb copy is limited to in-frame clones, with some not included. The sample includes 99,000 or so clones, over 60% of them seen just once. The sample taken for sequencing was PBMCs. These receptors came from a man in his fifties or sixties in good health and CMV-seropositive.

The rearrangement joins TRBV27 to TRBJ2-4; 15 bases align to TRBD2. Trimming cost V 4 bases and J 3 bases; bases outside gene matches: 16. Germline CDR1 MNHEY, CDR2 SMNVEV (reference sequence). The CDR3 extends over 21 amino acids. CDR3 sequence (DNA): TGTGCCAGCAGTTCTCCGACTCCCGGGACTAGCGGGGGGCAGGTCAAAAACATTCAGTACTTC. Translation gives CASSSPTPGTSGGQVKNIQYF.

V gene TRBV5-5 combines with J gene TRBJ1-2; 9 nucleotides line up with TRBD1. Per germline, CDR1 SGHKS and CDR2 YYEKEE (reference sequence). The CDR3 is 19 residues long. J gave up 0 bases and V 4 bases, and 16 bases lay outside the gene matches. DNA for the CDR3: TGTGCCAGCAGCCGAAGCCCCGGACAGGGGCGCCTCTCTAACTATGGCTACACCTTC. Encoded protein: CASSRSPGQGRLSNYGYTF.

Concerning this clone: Mismatch with germline at one junction end may stem from a read error. The sample has other DNA sequences that encode this CDR3 too. The chain recombines TRBV10-3 with TRBJ1-6; D may be TRBD1 (6 bases). From germline, CDR1 is ENHRY and CDR2 SYGVKD. The CDR3 is 13 residues long. CDR3 nucleotide sequence: TGTGCCACTAAGGACAGTTATAATTCCCCCCTCCACTTT. Residues: CATKDSYNSPLHF.

The chain carries TRBV19 and TRBJ1-1; D is perhaps TRBD1 (6 bases). The CDR3 is 13 amino acids. Trimming left V 3 bases short and J 5 bases short, with 10 bases between. CDR1 is LNHDA and CDR2 is SQIVND in the germline V gene (reference sequence). The CDR3 spells CASSISRGTEAFF. The CDR3 nucleotides read TGTGCCAGTAGTATTAGTAGGGGGACTGAAGCTTTCTTT.